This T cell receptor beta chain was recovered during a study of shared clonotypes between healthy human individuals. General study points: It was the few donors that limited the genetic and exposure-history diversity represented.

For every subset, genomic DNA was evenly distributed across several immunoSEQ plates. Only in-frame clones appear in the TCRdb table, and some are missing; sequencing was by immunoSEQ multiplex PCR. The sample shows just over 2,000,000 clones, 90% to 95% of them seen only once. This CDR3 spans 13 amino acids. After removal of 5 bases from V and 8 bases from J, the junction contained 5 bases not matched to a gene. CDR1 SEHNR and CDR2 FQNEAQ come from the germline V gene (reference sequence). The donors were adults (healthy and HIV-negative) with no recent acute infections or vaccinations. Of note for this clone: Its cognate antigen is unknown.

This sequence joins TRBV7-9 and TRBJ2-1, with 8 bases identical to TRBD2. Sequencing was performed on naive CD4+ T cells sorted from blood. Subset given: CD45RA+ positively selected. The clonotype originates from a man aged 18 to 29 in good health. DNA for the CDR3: TGTGCCAGCAGCCCGCCGACTAGCGATGAGCAGTTCTTC. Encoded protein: CASSPPTSDEQFF.